Sequencing of this T cell receptor (beta chain) was carried out in a study of blood T cell repertoires in COVID-19. The wider study: There were acute and convalescent COVID-19 samples, and they came from the United States, Italy and Spain. Sources were T cells, B-cell-depleted T cells, or PBMCs; the material itself was cDNA or gDNA.

As originally analysed: Quantification of nucleated cells was approximated via reference gene primer amplification. Assay used: immunoSEQ multiplex PCR; TCRdb lists only in-frame clones, some missing. That table gives V, J and clone size, and the DNA gave D and trimming. The sample holds under 200,000 clones; more than 80% are singletons and the top ten take around 0.53%. At least ten counts were recorded for this clone. Trimming removed 2 bases at V and 5 bases at J, with 15 bases between. The CDR3 covers 15 residues. Germline V gene data show CDR1 as MGHRA and CDR2 as YSYEKL. The TCR originated in a man aged 50 to 60 with acute or convalescent COVID-19. The V and J genes are TRBV4-1 and TRBJ1-2; possible D gene TRBD1, 5 bases. Sequencing was done on a sample of peripheral blood. CDR3 sequence reads: CASSQYGTEGYGYTF. CDR3 sequence (DNA): TGCGCCAGCAGCCAATACGGGACTGAGGGATATGGCTACACCTTC.